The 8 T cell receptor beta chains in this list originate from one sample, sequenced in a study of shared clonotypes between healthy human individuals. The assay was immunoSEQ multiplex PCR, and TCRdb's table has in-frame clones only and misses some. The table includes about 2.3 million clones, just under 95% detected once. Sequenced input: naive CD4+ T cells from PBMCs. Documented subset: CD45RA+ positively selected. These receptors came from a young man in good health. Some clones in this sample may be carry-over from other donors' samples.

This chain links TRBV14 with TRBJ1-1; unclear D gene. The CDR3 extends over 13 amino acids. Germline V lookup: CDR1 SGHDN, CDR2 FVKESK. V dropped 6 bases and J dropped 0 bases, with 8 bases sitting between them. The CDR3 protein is CASRGFVNTEAFF. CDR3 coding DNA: TGTGCCAGCAGAGGGTTCGTGAACACTGAAGCTTTCTTT.

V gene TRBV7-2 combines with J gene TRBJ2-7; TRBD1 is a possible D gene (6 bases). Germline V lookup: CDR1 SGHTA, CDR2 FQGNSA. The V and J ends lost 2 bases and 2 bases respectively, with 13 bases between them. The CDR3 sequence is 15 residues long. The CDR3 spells CASSLTWGPTYEQYF. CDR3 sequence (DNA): TGTGCCAGCAGCTTAACTTGGGGGCCCACCTACGAGCAGTACTTC.

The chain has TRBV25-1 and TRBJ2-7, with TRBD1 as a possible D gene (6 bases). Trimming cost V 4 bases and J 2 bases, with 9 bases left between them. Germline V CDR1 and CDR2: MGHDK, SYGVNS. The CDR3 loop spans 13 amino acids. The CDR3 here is CASSGTVAYEQYF. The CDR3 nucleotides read TGTGCCAGCAGTGGGACAGTCGCCTACGAGCAGTACTTC.

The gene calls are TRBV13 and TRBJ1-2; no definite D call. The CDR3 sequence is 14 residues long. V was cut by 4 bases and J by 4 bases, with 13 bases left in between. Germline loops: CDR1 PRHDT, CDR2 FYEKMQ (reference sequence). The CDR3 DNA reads TGTGCCAGCAGCTCAACCGGCGGATCCTATGGCTACACCTTC. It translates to CASSSTGGSYGYTF.

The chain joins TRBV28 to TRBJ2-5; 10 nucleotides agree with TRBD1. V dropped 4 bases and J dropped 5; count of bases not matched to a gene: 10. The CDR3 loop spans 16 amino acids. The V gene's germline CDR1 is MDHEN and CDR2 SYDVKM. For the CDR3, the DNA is TGTGCCAGCAGTTCCCCCCTTTCGGGACAGGGGGAGACCCAGTACTTC. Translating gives CASSSPLSGQGETQYF.

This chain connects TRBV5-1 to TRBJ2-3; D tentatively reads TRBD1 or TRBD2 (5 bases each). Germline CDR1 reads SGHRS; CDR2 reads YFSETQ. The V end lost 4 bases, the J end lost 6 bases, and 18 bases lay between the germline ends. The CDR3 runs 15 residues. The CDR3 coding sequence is TGCGCCAGCAGCGTTCGGGACCGGAGGCGCGATACGCAGTATTTT. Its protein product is CASSVRDRRRDTQYF.

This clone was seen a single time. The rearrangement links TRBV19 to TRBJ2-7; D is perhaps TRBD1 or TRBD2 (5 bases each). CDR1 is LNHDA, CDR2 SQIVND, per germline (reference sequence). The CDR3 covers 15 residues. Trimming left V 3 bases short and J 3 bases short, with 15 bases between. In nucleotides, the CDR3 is TGTGCCAGTAGTATCGGGGCTTTTGTAGTCTACGAGCAGTACTTC. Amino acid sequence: CASSIGAFVVYEQYF.

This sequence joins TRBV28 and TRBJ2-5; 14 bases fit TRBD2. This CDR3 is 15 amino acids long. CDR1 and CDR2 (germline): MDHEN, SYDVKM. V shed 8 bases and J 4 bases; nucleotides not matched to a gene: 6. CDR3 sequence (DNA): TGTGCCAGCCTACGTGGGACTAGCGGGAGAGAGACCCAGTACTTC. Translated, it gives CASLRGTSGRETQYF.